These 20 T cell receptor beta chains share one sample of origin, sequenced in a study of blood T cell repertoires in COVID-19. Clones were read by immunoSEQ multiplex PCR, and TCRdb kept only the in-frame ones, dropping some. This table holds hundreds of thousands of clones, 88% found once. Sequencing was carried out using peripheral blood. All receptors come from a woman between 50 and 59 years old with COVID-19, enrolled during active disease.

The chain has TRBV4-1 and TRBJ2-1; 8 bases line up with TRBD2. The CDR3 length is 16 residues. The V segment lost 3 bases and the J segment 8 bases; nucleotides outside the gene matches: 12. CDR1 MGHRA and CDR2 YSYEKL come from the germline V gene. CDR3 DNA: TGCGCCAGCAGCCATGGACGGGGGGGCCGTGTTTATGAGCAGTTCTTC. Its protein is CASSHGRGGRVYEQFF.

This chain uses TRBV10-3 with TRBJ2-7; 8 bases are shared with TRBD2. Germline CDR1 and CDR2: ENHRY and SYGVKD. CDR3 length equals 16 residues. Trimming removed 0 bases from V and 5 bases from J; junction bases left unmatched: 9. CDR3 nucleotide sequence: TGTGCCATCAGTGAGTCTCTGAGCGGGGGACGGAACGAGCAGTACTTC. Residues: CAISESLSGGRNEQYF.

The rearrangement uses TRBV12-3 or TRBV12-4 and TRBJ2-7; no reliable D call. The CDR3 has 13 amino acids. With 3 bases removed from V and 2 bases from J, the gap between germline ends came to 8 bases. Here the CDR3 reads CASSFTGPYEQYF. The CDR3 coding sequence is TGTGCCAGCAGTTTCACGGGTCCCTACGAGCAGTACTTC.

The gene calls are TRBV2 and TRBJ1-6; D call uncertain. The CDR3 totals 15 residues. CDR1 and CDR2 (germline): SNHLY, FYNNEI. Trimming took off 6 bases at V and 14 bases at J, with 23 bases between the two ends. CDR3 sequence reads: CASRAADGSPLSLHF. Written as DNA, the CDR3 is TGTGCCAGCAGGGCCGCAGACGGGTCTCCTTTGTCCCTCCACTTT.

This chain links TRBV30 with TRBJ2-7; 7 nucleotides match TRBD1. The ends lost 5 bases at V and 0 bases at J; junction bases unmatched: 7. Germline lookup yields CDR1 GTSNPN and CDR2 SVGIG (reference sequence). The CDR3 has 14 amino acids. CDR3 region: CAWDTGTASYEQYF. The DNA of the CDR3 is TGTGCCTGGGATACCGGGACAGCCTCCTACGAGCAGTACTTC. The full variable domain, with the rest looked up from reference TRBV30 and TRBJ2-7, is SQTIHQWPATLVQPVGSPLSLECTVEGTSNPNLYWYRQAAGRGLQLLFYSVGIGQISSEVPQNLSASRPQDRQFILSSKKLLLSDSGFYLCAWDTGTASYEQYFGPGTRLTVT.

The gene calls are TRBV6-2 or TRBV6-3 and TRBJ1-4, with D perhaps TRBD1 (5 bases). CDR1 is MNHEY and CDR2 is SVGEGT in the germline V gene. V was clipped by 5 bases and J by 5 bases, with 9 bases between them. CDR3 size: 13 residues. The CDR3 reads CASSQQENEKLFF. CDR3 coding DNA: TGTGCCAGCAGTCAACAGGAAAATGAAAAACTGTTTTTT.

Notes on this clone: The same CDR3 arises from other DNA sequences in this sample as well. The gene calls are TRBV10-2 and TRBJ1-3, with D possibly TRBD1 on 5 matching bases. This CDR3 comprises 14 residues. The germline CDR1 and CDR2 sequences are WSHSY and SAAADI. V lost 2 bases and J 4 bases, leaving 9 bases between the germline ends. The CDR3 nucleotides are TGCGCCAGCAGTGAGCAGGGTGCGGGAAACACCATATATTTT. Translation: CASSEQGAGNTIYF.

The V call is TRBV20-1, the J call TRBJ2-1, with D maybe TRBD2 (7 bases). CDR1 and CDR2 from the germline V gene are DFQATT and SNEGSKA (reference sequence). The CDR3 consists of 17 residues. Trimming took 3 bases from V and 1 from J, leaving 19 bases between them. The CDR3 DNA reads as TGCAGTGCTAGTTCGTACCAGGCGGGGGCGTCCTACAATGAGCAGTTCTTC. It translates to CSASSYQAGASYNEQFF.

A remark on this clone: This sample includes further DNA sequences coding for the same CDR3. The rearrangement uses TRBV6-5 and TRBJ1-1; TRBD1 matches 7 bases. CDR3 length equals 11 residues. Germline V gene lookup returns CDR1 MNHEY and CDR2 SVGAGI. The junction had 2 bases not matched to a gene; V was cut back by 10 bases and J by 3 bases. The CDR3 is CATTGDTEAFF. In DNA form, the CDR3 reads TGTGCCACTACAGGGGACACTGAAGCTTTCTTT.

The chain uses TRBV19 and TRBJ2-7, with a weak D call TRBD1 (6 bases). CDR1 and CDR2 (germline): LNHDA, SQIVND (reference sequence). The CDR3 is 15 residues long. Trimming took 0 bases from V and 3 from J, leaving 12 bases between them. This CDR3 is CASSIDHRAIYEQYF. The DNA for the CDR3 is TGTGCCAGTAGTATAGACCACAGGGCAATCTACGAGCAGTACTTC.

The chain carries TRBV10-3 and TRBJ1-5; maybe TRBD1 (5 bases). The CDR3 is made up of 15 amino acids. CDR1 is ENHRY, CDR2 SYGVKD, per germline. Between the trimmed V and J ends, which lost 6 bases and 2 bases, there was a span of 14 bases. Written as DNA, the CDR3 is TGTGCCATCAGCGGGGAGGGGTTCGGCAATCAGCCCCAGCATTTT. The encoded protein is CAISGEGFGNQPQHF.

The gene calls are TRBV6-5 and TRBJ1-2; no firm D call. V was clipped by 10 bases and J by 2 bases, with 14 bases between them. The CDR3 consists of 13 residues. Germline loops: CDR1 MNHEY, CDR2 SVGAGI. CDR3 sequence reads: CATWTSDNYGYTF. CDR3 DNA sequence: TGTGCCACCTGGACTTCGGACAACTATGGCTACACCTTC.

V gene TRBV5-1 combines with J gene TRBJ2-1; perhaps TRBD2 as D (7 bases). The CDR3 is 16 amino acids. Trimming took off 4 bases at V and 0 bases at J, with 14 bases between the two ends. From germline, CDR1 is SGHRS and CDR2 YFSETQ. CDR3 sequence reads: CASSTGGPSSYNEQFF. The CDR3 nucleotides are TGCGCCAGCAGCACCGGGGGGCCTAGCTCCTACAATGAGCAGTTCTTC.

The J gene is TRBJ2-2, the V gene TRBV30; 7 bases line up with TRBD2. The CDR3 is made up of 16 amino acids. The germline V gene has CDR1 GTSNPN and CDR2 SVGIG (reference sequence). V lost 0 bases and J lost 5; bases outside the gene matches: 9. CDR3 sequence: CAWSVGFPGGTGELFF. In nucleotides, the CDR3 is TGTGCCTGGAGTGTTGGGTTCCCGGGGGGTACCGGGGAGCTGTTTTTT.

This clone occurred once. The J gene is TRBJ1-3, the V gene TRBV30; D is perhaps TRBD1 (5 bases). The CDR3 runs to 16 residues. Germline loops: CDR1 GTSNPN, CDR2 SVGIG (reference sequence). V lost 1 base to trimming and J lost 0 bases, with 13 bases between them. CDR3 sequence: CAWSALQGTSGNTIYF. CDR3 DNA sequence: TGTGCCTGGAGTGCACTTCAGGGAACCTCTGGAAACACCATATATTTT.

The chain couples TRBV18 to TRBJ2-2; tentative D call: TRBD1 (5 bases). Germline CDR1 is KGHSH and CDR2 is LQKENI. The CDR3 has 14 residues. V dropped 5 bases and J dropped 0 bases, with 7 bases sitting between them. CDR3 sequence: CASSAGSNTGELFF. The DNA for the CDR3 is TGTGCCAGCTCAGCAGGGTCGAACACCGGGGAGCTGTTTTTT.

CDR3 nucleotides: TGCGCCAGCAGCTTGGGCACAGGGACACCAACCGGGGAGCTGTTTTTT. This translates into CASSLGTGTPTGELFF. V and J are TRBV5-1 and TRBJ2-2, with D perhaps TRBD1 (6 bases). Trimming left V 0 bases short and J 5 bases short, with 14 bases between. CDR3 length equals 16 residues. The germline gives CDR1 SGHRS, CDR2 YFSETQ.

The genes are TRBV5-6 and TRBJ2-7; D remains unclear. V was cut by 1 base and J by 0 bases, with 5 bases left in between. Germline CDR1 SGHDT, CDR2 YYEEEE. This CDR3 spans 13 amino acids. CDR3 sequence: CASSLYSSYEQYF. The CDR3 bases are TGTGCCAGCAGCTTGTACAGCTCCTACGAGCAGTACTTC.

The genes are TRBV30 and TRBJ2-1, with 10 bases that match TRBD2. J was trimmed by 8 bases and V by 2 bases; bases with no gene match: 6. The V gene's germline CDR1 is GTSNPN and CDR2 SVGIG (reference sequence). There are 14 residues in the CDR3. CDR3 residues: CAWSNSGGIDEQFF. The CDR3 nucleotides read TGTGCCTGGAGTAATAGCGGGGGGATCGATGAGCAGTTCTTC.

In its sample, this clone was seen once. CDR3 coding DNA: TGCGCCAGCAGCGACCTTCGAGGAGGGGATGGCTACACCTTC. Its translation: CASSDLRGGDGYTF. V gene TRBV5-1 combines with J gene TRBJ1-2, with a possible D match to TRBD1 (5 bases). The CDR3 is 14 amino acids. CDR1 is SGHRS and CDR2 is YFSETQ in the germline V gene. V lost 4 bases to trimming and J lost 6 bases, with 16 bases between them.